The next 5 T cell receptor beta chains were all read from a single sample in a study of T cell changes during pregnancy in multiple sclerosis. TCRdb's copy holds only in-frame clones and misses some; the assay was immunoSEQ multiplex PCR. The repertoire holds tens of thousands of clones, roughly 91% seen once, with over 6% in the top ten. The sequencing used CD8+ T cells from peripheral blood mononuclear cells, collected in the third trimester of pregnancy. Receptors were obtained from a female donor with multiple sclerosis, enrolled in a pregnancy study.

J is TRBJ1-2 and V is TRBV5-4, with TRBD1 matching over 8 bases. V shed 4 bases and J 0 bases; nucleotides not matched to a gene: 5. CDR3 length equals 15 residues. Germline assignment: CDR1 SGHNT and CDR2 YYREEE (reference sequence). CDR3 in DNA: TGTGCCAGCAGCAAGGACAGGGTATCTAACTATGGCTACACCTTC. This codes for CASSKDRVSNYGYTF.

CDR3 in DNA: TGCGCCAGCAGCCAAGCCAGGGATGAAGCTTTCTTT. This gives the protein CASSQARDEAFF. This rearrangement joins TRBV4-1 to TRBJ1-1; a weak D match, TRBD1 (5 bases). The CDR3 contains 12 residues. V was trimmed by 1 base and J by 7 bases, leaving 7 bases between them. In germline, CDR1 is MGHRA, CDR2 YSYEKL.

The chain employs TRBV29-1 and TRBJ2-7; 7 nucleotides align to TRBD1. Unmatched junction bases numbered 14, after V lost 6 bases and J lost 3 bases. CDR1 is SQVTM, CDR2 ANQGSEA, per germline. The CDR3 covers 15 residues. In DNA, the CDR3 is TGCAGCGTACATGATAGACAGGGTGGTATCTACGAGCAGTACTTC. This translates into CSVHDRQGGIYEQYF.

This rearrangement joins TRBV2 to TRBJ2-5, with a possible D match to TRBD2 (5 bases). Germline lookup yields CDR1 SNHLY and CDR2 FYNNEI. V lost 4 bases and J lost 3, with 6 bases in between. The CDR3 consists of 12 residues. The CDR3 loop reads CASSGEKETQYF. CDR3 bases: TGTGCCAGCAGTGGGGAGAAAGAGACCCAGTACTTC.

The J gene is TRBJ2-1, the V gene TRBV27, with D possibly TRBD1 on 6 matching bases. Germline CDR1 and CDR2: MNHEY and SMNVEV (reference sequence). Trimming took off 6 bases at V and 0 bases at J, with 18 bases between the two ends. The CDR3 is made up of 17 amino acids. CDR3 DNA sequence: TGTGCCAGCAGCGAATTGGGACATTTGAGCTCCTACAATGAGCAGTTCTTC. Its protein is CASSELGHLSSYNEQFF.